These T cell receptor beta chains were read from a single sample in a study of early T cells in non-severe SARS-CoV-2 infection. TCRdb independently ran MiXCR on the 5' RACE reads; one entry per CDR3 protein. The sample contains tens of thousands of distinct CDR3 sequences, 9.9% of which appear only once. The sequencing sample was made of whole blood. Receptors were obtained from an adult who was a healthcare worker with PCR-confirmed SARS-CoV-2 infection or an uninfected control (not recorded which). The CDR3 runs from the conserved cysteine through the conserved F or W. The order of the fields is J gene, V gene, clone size, D gene, CDR3 protein, CDR3 DNA. A D gene is named only where the DNA matches it firmly. The size field is filled for only some rows; it gives once, few, many or a size class.

TRBJ2-7 TRBV11-2 many NA CASSLSGEQYF TGTGCCAGCAGTCTCTCTGGCGAGCAGTACTTC
TRBJ1-6 TRBV10-3 many TRBD1 CASRTGVESPLHF TGTGCCTCTCGGACAGGGGTGGAATCACCCCTCCACTTT
TRBJ2-1 TRBV5-1 many NA CASSGTANNEQFF TGCGCCAGCAGCGGTACAGCGAACAATGAGCAGTTCTTC
TRBJ2-6 TRBV6-5 many NA CASSPKGGAISSGANVLTF TGTGCCAGCAGCCCGAAGGGTGGTGCAATATCCTCTGGGGCCAACGTCCTGACTTTC
TRBJ2-5 TRBV28 few TRBD1 CASSPHRGSQETQYF TGTGCCAGCAGTCCGCACAGGGGTAGCCAAGAGACCCAGTACTTC
TRBJ2-1 TRBV7-7 many TRBD2 CASSLDGGAFNEQFF TGTGCCAGCAGCTTAGACGGGGGGGCCTTCAATGAGCAGTTCTTC
TRBJ1-5 TRBV12-3/TRBV12-4 NA NA CASSLGQPSNQPQHF TGTGCCAGCAGTTTAGGACAGCCAAGCAATCAGCCCCAGCATTTT
TRBJ2-1 TRBV12-3/TRBV12-4 many NA CASGRSYNEQFF TGTGCCAGCGGGCGCTCCTACAATGAGCAGTTCTTC
TRBJ1-1 TRBV7-2 many TRBD1 CASSPKWTGANTEAFF TGTGCCAGCAGCCCTAAATGGACAGGAGCGAACACTGAAGCTTTCTTT
TRBJ1-2 TRBV25-1 few NA CASSTGYGYTF TGTGCCAGCAGTACAGGGTACGGCTACACCTTC
TRBJ2-1 TRBV3-1 many TRBD1 CASKRAGTAGDEQFF TGTGCCAGCAAAAGGGCCGGGACAGCCGGCGATGAGCAGTTCTTC
TRBJ2-7 TRBV11-2 few NA CASSLGQTNEQYF TGTGCCAGCAGCTTAGGGCAGACCAACGAGCAGTACTTC
TRBJ2-5 TRBV7-2 many TRBD2 CASRFGGNQETQYF TGTGCCAGCAGGTTCGGGGGGAACCAAGAGACCCAGTACTTC
TRBJ2-2 TRBV7-7 many NA CASSLAMGAGELFF TGTGCCAGCAGCTTAGCCATGGGGGCCGGGGAGCTGTTTTTT
TRBJ2-3 TRBV28 many NA CASSTPSTDTQYF TGTGCCAGCAGTACGCCCTCCACAGATACGCAGTATTTT
TRBJ1-1 TRBV20-1 medium-sized NA CSANAGQNTEAFF TGCAGTGCTAACGCAGGCCAGAACACTGAAGCTTTCTTT
TRBJ1-1 TRBV13 many NA CASSPKGQSTEAFF TGTGCCAGCAGCCCGAAAGGACAGTCCACTGAAGCTTTCTTT
TRBJ2-3 TRBV28 many NA CASSTSVAGLHRGDTQYF TGTGCCAGCAGTACCAGTGTAGCGGGGCTACACAGGGGAGATACGCAGTATTTT
TRBJ2-7 TRBV29-1 few TRBD1 CSVVLDRGYFEQYF TGCAGCGTCGTGCTGGACAGGGGATACTTCGAGCAGTACTTC
TRBJ2-2 TRBV11-3 few TRBD1 CASSTGTGDDTGELFF TGTGCCAGCAGCACCGGGACAGGGGATGACACCGGGGAGCTGTTTTTT
TRBJ2-2 TRBV2 NA NA CASTTGTGELFF TGTGCCAGCACAACAGGCACCGGGGAGCTGTTTTTT
TRBJ2-1 TRBV7-8 few TRBD2 CASSFLGVSGGVSYNEQFF TGTGCCAGCAGCTTCCTTGGGGTTAGCGGGGGAGTAAGCTACAATGAGCAGTTCTTC
TRBJ2-2 TRBV6-1 many TRBD2 CASSEFAGDGTGELFF TGTGCCAGCAGTGAATTTGCGGGGGACGGCACCGGGGAGCTGTTTTTT
TRBJ1-5 TRBV2 many NA CASSRQLRNQPQHF TGTGCCAGCAGTAGACAGTTACGCAATCAGCCCCAGCATTTT
TRBJ1-1 TRBV6-6 few NA CASAGVRNEAFF TGTGCCAGTGCCGGCGTGCGCAATGAAGCTTTCTTT
TRBJ2-3 TRBV20-1 NA TRBD2 CSAGGTSGPSTDTQYF TGCAGTGCCGGAGGGACTAGCGGGCCTAGCACAGATACGCAGTATTTT
TRBJ2-3 TRBV11-2 NA NA CASSWVGRDDTQYF TGTGCCAGCAGCTGGGTCGGACGGGACGATACGCAGTATTTT